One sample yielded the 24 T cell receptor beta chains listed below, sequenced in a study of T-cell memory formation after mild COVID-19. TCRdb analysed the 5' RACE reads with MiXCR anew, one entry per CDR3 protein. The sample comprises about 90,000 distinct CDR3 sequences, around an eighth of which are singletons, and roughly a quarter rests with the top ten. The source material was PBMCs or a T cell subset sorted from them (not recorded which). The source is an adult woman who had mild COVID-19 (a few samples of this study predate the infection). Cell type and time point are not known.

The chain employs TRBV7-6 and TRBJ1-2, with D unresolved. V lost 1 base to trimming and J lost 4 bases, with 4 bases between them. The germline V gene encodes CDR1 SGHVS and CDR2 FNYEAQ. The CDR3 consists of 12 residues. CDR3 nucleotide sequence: TGTGCCAGCAGCTTAGATGGCTATGGCTACACCTTC. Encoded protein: CASSLDGYGYTF.

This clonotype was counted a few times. The chain's CDR3 is CASSEVHGDMNTEAFF. DNA of the CDR3: TGTGCCAGCAGTGAGGTCCATGGGGATATGAACACTGAAGCTTTCTTT. This chain connects TRBV6-1 to TRBJ1-1; no clear D. Trimming cost V 3 bases and J 0 bases, with 14 bases left between them. Germline CDR1 MNHNS, CDR2 SASEGT. This CDR3 region has 16 residues.

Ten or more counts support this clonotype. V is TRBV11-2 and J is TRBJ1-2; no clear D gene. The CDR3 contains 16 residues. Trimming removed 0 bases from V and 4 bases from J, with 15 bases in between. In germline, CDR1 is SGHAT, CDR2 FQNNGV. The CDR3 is CASSLDGGLGSYGYTF. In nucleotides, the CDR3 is TGTGCCAGCAGCTTAGACGGAGGGCTCGGGTCCTATGGCTACACCTTC.

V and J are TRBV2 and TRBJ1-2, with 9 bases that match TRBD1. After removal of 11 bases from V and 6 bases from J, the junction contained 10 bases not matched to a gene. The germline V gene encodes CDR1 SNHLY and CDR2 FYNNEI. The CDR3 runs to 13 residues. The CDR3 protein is CAGETGGRDGYTF. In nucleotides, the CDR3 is TGTGCCGGGGAGACAGGGGGAAGGGATGGCTACACCTTC.

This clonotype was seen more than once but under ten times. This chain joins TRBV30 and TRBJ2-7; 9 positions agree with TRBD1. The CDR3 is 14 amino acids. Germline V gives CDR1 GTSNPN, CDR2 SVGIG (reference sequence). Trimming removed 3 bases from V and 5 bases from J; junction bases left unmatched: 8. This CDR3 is CAWSAGTGSNEQYF. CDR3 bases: TGTGCCTGGAGCGCCGGGACAGGGTCTAACGAGCAGTACTTC.

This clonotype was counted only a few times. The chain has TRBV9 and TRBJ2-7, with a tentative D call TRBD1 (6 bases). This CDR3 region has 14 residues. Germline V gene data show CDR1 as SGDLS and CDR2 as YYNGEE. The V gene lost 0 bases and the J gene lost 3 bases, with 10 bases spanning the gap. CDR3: CASSVGDILYEQYF. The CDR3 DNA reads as TGTGCCAGCAGCGTAGGGGACATCCTCTACGAGCAGTACTTC.

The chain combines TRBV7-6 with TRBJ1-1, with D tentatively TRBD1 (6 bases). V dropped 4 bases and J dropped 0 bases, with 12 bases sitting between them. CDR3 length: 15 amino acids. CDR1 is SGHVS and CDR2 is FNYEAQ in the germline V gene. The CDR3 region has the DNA TGTGCCAGCAGCTCCCCAGGGGAGCTGAACACTGAAGCTTTCTTT. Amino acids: CASSSPGELNTEAFF. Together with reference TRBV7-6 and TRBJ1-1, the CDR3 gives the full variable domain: GAGVSQSPRYKVTKRGQDVALRCDPISGHVSLYWYRQALGQGPEFLTYFNYEAQQDKSGLPNDRFSAERPEGSISTLTIQRTEQRDSAMYRCASSSPGELNTEAFFGQGTRLTVV.

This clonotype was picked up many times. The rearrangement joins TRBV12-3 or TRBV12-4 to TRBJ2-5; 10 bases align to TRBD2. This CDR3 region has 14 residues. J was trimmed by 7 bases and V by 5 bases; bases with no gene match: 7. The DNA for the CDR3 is TGTGCCAGCAGTACGGGACTAGCGCTGGGGACCCAGTACTTC. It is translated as CASSTGLALGTQYF.

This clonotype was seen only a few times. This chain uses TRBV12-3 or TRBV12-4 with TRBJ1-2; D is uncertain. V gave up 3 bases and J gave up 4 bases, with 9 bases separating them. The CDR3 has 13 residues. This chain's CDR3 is CASSLSPIYGYTF. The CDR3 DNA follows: TGTGCCAGCAGTTTGTCGCCGATCTATGGCTACACCTTC.

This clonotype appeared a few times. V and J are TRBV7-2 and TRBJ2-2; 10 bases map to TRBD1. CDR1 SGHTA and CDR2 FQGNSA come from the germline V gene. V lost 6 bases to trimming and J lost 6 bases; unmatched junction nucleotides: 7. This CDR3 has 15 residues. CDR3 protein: CASSIDRGPPGELFF. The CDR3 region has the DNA TGTGCCAGCAGTATTGACAGGGGGCCGCCCGGGGAGCTGTTTTTT.

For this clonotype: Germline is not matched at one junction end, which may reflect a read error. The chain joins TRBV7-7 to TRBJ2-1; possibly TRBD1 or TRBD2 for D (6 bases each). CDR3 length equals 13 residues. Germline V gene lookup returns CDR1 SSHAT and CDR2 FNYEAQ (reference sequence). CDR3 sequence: CASSYRAGGEQFF. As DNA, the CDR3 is TGTGCTAGCAGCTACAGGGCCGGGGGTGAGCAGTTCTTC.

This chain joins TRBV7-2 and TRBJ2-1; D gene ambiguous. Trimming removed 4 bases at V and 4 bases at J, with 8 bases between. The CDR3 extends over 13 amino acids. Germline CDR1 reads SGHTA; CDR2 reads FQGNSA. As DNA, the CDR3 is TGTGCCAGCAGCTCCCCTAATTACAATGAGCAGTTCTTC. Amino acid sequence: CASSSPNYNEQFF.

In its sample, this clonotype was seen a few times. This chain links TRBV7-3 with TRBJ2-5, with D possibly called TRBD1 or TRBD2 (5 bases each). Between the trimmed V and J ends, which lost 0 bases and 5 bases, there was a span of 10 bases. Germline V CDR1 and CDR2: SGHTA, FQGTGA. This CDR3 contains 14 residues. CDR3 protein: CASSLTGTVETQYF. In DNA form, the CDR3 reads TGTGCCAGCAGCTTAACCGGGACGGTGGAGACCCAGTACTTC.

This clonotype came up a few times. The CDR3 region has the DNA TGTGCCAGCAGCCCCCCGGTAGCGGGAGGGCTCGAGACCCAGTACTTC. Amino acids: CASSPPVAGGLETQYF. The rearrangement joins TRBV5-4 to TRBJ2-5, with 11 bases matching TRBD2. The germline CDR1 and CDR2 sequences are SGHNT and YYREEE (reference sequence). The V segment lost 4 bases and the J segment 5 bases; nucleotides outside the gene matches: 10. There are 16 residues in the CDR3.

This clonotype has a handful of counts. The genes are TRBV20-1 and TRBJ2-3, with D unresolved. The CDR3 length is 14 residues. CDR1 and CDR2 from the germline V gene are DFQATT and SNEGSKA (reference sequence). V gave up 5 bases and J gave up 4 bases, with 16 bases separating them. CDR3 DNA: TGCAGTGCTGCAGGATTCGAGGCCGCAGATACGCAGTATTTT. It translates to CSAAGFEAADTQYF.

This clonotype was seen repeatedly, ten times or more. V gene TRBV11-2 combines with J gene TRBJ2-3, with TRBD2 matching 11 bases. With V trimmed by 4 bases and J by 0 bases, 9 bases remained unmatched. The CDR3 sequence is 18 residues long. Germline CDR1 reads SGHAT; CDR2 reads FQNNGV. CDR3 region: CASSYLLAGEGSTDTQYF. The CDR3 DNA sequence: TGTGCCAGCAGCTATCTACTAGCGGGAGAGGGAAGCACAGATACGCAGTATTTT.

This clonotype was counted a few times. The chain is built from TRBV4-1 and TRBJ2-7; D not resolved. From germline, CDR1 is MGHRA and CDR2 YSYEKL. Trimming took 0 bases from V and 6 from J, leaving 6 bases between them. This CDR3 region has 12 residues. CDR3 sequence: CASSQDLFEQYF. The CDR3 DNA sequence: TGCGCCAGCAGCCAAGATCTCTTCGAGCAGTACTTC.

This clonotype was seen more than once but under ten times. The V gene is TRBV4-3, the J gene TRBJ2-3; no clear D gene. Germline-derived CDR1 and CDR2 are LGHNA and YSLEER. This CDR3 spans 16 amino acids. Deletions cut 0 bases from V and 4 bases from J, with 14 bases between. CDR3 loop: CASSQDRTFRADTQYF. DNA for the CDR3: TGCGCCAGCAGCCAAGATAGAACCTTTCGGGCAGATACGCAGTATTTT.

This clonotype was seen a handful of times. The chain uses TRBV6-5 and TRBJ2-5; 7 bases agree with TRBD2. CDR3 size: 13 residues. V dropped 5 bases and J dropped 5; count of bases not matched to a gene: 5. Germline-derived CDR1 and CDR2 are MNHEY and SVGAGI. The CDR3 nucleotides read TGTGCCAGCAGTCGCGGGGGACCGGAGACCCAGTACTTC. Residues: CASSRGGPETQYF.

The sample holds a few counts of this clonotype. CDR3 DNA: TGTGCCAGCAGCTTCTTCGCGGGGAACACTGAAGCTTTCTTT. Residues: CASSFFAGNTEAFF. The V call is TRBV5-6, the J call TRBJ1-1; no reliable D call. Germline lookup yields CDR1 SGHDT and CDR2 YYEEEE. This CDR3 region has 14 residues. V was shortened by 2 bases and J by 1 base, with 9 bases between the two germline ends. The variable domain in full, with the rest retrieved from reference TRBV5-6 and TRBJ1-1, is DAGVTQSPTHLIKTRGQQVTLRCSPKSGHDTVSWYQQALGQGPQFIFQYYEEEERQRGNFPDRFSGHQFPNYSSELNVNALLLGDSALYLCASSFFAGNTEAFFGQGTRLTVV.

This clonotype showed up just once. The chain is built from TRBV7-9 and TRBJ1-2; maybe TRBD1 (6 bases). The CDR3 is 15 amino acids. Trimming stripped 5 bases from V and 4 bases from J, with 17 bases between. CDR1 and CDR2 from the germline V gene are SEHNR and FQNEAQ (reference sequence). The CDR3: CASSASGGVTYGYTF. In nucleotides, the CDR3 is TGTGCCAGCAGCGCGTCGGGGGGCGTTACCTATGGCTACACCTTC. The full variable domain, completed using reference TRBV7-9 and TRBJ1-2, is DTGVSQNPRHKITKRGQNVTFRCDPISEHNRLYWYRQTLGQGPEFLTYFQNEAQLEKSRLLSDRFSAERPKGSFSTLEIQRTEQGDSAMYLCASSASGGVTYGYTFGSGTRLTVV.

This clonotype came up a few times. The DNA of the CDR3 is TGTGCCAGCAGCTTAAGCGGGGGGGCCTTGAGCACAGATACGCAGTATTTT. Translation: CASSLSGGALSTDTQYF. V is TRBV11-2 and J is TRBJ2-3; 10 positions match TRBD2. The V gene's germline CDR1 is SGHAT and CDR2 FQNNGV. V was clipped by 2 bases and J by 0 bases; unmatched bases: 5. The CDR3 has 17 amino acids.

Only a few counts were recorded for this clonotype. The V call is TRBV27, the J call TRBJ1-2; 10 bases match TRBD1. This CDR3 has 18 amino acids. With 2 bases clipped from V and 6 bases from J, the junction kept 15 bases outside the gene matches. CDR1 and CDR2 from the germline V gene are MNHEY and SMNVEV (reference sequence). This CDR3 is CASSLLPMTGGSLDGYTF. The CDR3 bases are TGTGCCAGCAGTTTACTACCTATGACAGGGGGCAGTTTGGATGGCTACACCTTC.

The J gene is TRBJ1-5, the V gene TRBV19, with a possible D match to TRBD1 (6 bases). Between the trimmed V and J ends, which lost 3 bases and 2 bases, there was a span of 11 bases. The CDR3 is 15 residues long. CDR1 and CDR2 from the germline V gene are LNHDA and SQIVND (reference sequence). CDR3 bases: TGTGCCAGTAGTATTGATTCAGGGGGCAATCAGCCCCAGCATTTT. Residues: CASSIDSGGNQPQHF.